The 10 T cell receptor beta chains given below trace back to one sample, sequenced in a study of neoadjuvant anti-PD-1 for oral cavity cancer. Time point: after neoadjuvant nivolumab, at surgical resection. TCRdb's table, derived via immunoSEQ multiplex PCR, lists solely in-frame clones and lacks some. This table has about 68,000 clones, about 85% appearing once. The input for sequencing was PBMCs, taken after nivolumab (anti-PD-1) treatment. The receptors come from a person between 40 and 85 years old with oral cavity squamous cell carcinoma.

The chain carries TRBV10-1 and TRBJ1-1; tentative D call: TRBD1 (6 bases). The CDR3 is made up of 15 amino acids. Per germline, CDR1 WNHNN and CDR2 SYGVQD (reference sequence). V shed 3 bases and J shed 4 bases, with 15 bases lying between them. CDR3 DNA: TGCGCCAGCAGTGACCAGGGGAATCGGGGCACTGAAGCTTTCTTT. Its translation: CASSDQGNRGTEAFF.

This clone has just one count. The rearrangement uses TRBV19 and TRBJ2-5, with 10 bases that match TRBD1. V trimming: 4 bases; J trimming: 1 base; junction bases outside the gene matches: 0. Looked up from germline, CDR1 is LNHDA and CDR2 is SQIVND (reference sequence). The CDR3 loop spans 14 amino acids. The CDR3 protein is CASSRDRGQETQYF. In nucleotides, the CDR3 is TGTGCCAGTAGTAGGGACAGGGGCCAAGAGACCCAGTACTTC. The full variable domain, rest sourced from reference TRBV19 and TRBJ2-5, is DGGITQSPKYLFRKEGQNVTLSCEQNLNHDAMYWYRQDPGQGLRLIYYSQIVNDFQKGDIAEGYSVSREKKESFPLTVTSAQKNPTAFYLCASSRDRGQETQYFGPGTRLLVL.

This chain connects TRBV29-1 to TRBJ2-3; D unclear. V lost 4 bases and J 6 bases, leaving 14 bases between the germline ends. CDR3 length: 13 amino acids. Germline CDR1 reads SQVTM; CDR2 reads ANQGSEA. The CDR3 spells CSVGITSSDTQYF. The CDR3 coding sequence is TGCAGCGTTGGTATAACTTCTTCGGATACGCAGTATTTT.

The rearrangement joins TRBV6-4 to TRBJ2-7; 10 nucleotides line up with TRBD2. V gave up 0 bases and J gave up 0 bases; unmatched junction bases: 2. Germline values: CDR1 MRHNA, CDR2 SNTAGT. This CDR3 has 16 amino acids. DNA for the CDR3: TGTGCCAGCAGTGACTCAAGCGGGAGGGGCTCCTACGAGCAGTACTTC. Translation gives CASSDSSGRGSYEQYF.

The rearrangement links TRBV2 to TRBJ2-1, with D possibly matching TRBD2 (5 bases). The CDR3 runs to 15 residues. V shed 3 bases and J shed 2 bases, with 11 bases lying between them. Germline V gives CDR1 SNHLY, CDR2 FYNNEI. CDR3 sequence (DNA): TGTGCCAGCAGTGACGGAGCGGTAGCCTACAATGAGCAGTTCTTC. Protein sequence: CASSDGAVAYNEQFF.

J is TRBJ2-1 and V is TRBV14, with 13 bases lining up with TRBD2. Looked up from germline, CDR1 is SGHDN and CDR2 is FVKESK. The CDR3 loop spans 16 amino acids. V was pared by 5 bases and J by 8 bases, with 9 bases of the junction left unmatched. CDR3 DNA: TGTGCCAGCAGCTCGAGACTAGCGGGAGGAGGCTATGAGCAGTTCTTC. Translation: CASSSRLAGGGYEQFF.

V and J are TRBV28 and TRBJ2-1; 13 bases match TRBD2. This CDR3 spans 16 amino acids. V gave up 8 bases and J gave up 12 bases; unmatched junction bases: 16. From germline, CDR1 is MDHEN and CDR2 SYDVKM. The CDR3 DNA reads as TGTGCCAGCCGAGGAAATAAGGGGACTAGCGGGACGAGGCAGTTCTTC. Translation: CASRGNKGTSGTRQFF.

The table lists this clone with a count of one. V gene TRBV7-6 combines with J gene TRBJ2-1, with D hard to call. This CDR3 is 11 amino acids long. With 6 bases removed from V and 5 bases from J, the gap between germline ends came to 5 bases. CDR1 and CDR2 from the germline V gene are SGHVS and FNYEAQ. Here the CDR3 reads CASRLNNEQFF. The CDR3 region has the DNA TGTGCCAGCAGGCTTAACAATGAGCAGTTCTTC. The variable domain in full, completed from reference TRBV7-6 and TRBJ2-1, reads GAGVSQSPRYKVTKRGQDVALRCDPISGHVSLYWYRQALGQGPEFLTYFNYEAQQDKSGLPNDRFSAERPEGSISTLTIQRTEQRDSAMYRCASRLNNEQFFGPGTRLTVL.

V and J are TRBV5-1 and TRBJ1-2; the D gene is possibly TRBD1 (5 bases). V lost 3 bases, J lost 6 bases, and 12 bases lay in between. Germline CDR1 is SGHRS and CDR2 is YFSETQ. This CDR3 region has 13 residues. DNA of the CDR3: TGCGCCAGCAGCTCGGACATCAGGGATGGCTACACCTTC. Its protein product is CASSSDIRDGYTF.

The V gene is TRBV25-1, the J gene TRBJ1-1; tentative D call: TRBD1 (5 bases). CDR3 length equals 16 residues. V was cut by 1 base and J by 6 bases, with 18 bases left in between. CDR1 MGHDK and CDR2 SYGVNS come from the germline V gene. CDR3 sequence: CASSESVVGELAEAFF. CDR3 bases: TGTGCCAGCAGTGAATCGGTGGTGGGGGAATTGGCTGAAGCTTTCTTT.